The 14 T cell receptor beta chains presented below share a single source sample, sequenced in a study of blood T cell repertoires in COVID-19. The repertoire was sequenced with immunoSEQ multiplex PCR; TCRdb's copy has only in-frame clones and lacks some. Of around 220,000 clones in the sample, roughly nine tenths were seen once. Source material: peripheral blood. These receptors were obtained from a man aged 35 to 55 with active or convalescent COVID-19.

A single count supports this clone. The chain recombines TRBV19 with TRBJ2-3; D possibly corresponds to TRBD2 (6 bases). The CDR3 runs to 15 residues. Between the trimmed V and J ends, which lost 3 bases and 1 base, there was a span of 11 bases. Germline CDR1 reads LNHDA; CDR2 reads SQIVND (reference sequence). The CDR3 DNA is TGTGCCAGTAGTATCTGGGCTAGCGGCACAGATACGCAGTATTTT. This translates into CASSIWASGTDTQYF.

CDR3: CASSLRSGRPKNIQYF. The CDR3 bases are TGTGCCAGCAGCCTTAGGTCAGGAAGACCCAAAAACATTCAGTACTTC. The chain combines TRBV7-2 with TRBJ2-4; no reliable D call. Germline V gene data show CDR1 as SGHTA and CDR2 as FQGNSA. The CDR3 runs to 16 residues. V dropped 5 bases and J dropped 2 bases, with 16 bases sitting between them.

The chain links TRBV7-3 to TRBJ1-2, with 8 bases aligning to TRBD1. The V gene end was trimmed by 2 bases and the J gene end by 8 bases; junction bases not matched to a gene: 10. The CDR3 contains 15 residues. Germline values: CDR1 SGHTA, CDR2 FQGTGA. The CDR3 sequence: CASSLLGRGLEGYTF. The CDR3 DNA is TGTGCCAGCAGCTTATTGGGCAGGGGGCTGGAAGGCTACACCTTC. The full variable domain, completed using reference TRBV7-3 and TRBJ1-2, is GAGVSQTPSNKVTEKGKYVELRCDPISGHTALYWYRQSLGQGPEFLIYFQGTGAADDSGLPNDRFFAVRPEGSVSTLKIQRTERGDSAVYLCASSLLGRGLEGYTFGSGTRLTVV.

The V call is TRBV18, the J call TRBJ1-6; D gene uncertain. The CDR3 has 15 amino acids. Trimming shortened V by 6 bases and J by 2 bases, and 11 bases separated the two germline ends. The V gene's germline CDR1 is KGHSH and CDR2 LQKENI. The CDR3 is CASSLSRTYNSPLHF. The CDR3 nucleotides read TGTGCCAGCTCGTTATCGAGAACCTATAATTCACCCCTCCACTTT.

Only one count was recorded for this clone. The rearrangement links TRBV30 to TRBJ2-7, with D uncertain. The V gene lost 7 bases and the J gene lost 2 bases, with 12 bases spanning the gap. Germline V gene sequence: CDR1 GTSNPN, CDR2 SVGIG (reference sequence). CDR3 length equals 12 residues. This CDR3 is CAYRDLAYEQYF. The CDR3 bases are TGTGCCTACCGAGACTTAGCCTACGAGCAGTACTTC.

The chain carries TRBV11-3 and TRBJ2-5; D is undetermined. Trimming shortened V by 4 bases and J by 1 base, and 7 bases separated the two germline ends. CDR3 length equals 13 residues. In germline, CDR1 is SGHNT, CDR2 YENEEA. This chain's CDR3 is CASSSRVQETQYF. CDR3 DNA: TGTGCCAGCAGCTCCCGGGTCCAAGAGACCCAGTACTTC.

This chain links TRBV28 with TRBJ2-7; D gene uncertain. This CDR3 comprises 12 residues. Trimming took off 5 bases at V and 3 bases at J, with 8 bases between the two ends. CDR1 is MDHEN and CDR2 is SYDVKM in the germline V gene. CDR3 nucleotide sequence: TGTGCCAGCAGTCGTAACAGCTACGAGCAGTACTTC. Translation: CASSRNSYEQYF.

The rearrangement uses TRBV3-1 (or the pseudogene TRBV3-2) and TRBJ1-6, with TRBD1 as a possible D gene (6 bases). Germline CDR1 reads LGHDT; CDR2 reads YNNKEL (reference sequence). This CDR3 region has 14 residues. V lost 4 bases, J lost 6 bases, and 10 bases lay in between. CDR3 loop: CASSPRQVNSPLHF. The CDR3 DNA reads TGTGCCAGCAGCCCTCGACAGGTTAATTCACCCCTCCACTTT.

The genes are TRBV18 and TRBJ2-5; 7 bases are shared with TRBD1. The CDR3 loop spans 16 amino acids. The germline V gene encodes CDR1 KGHSH and CDR2 LQKENI. Trimming cost V 0 bases and J 0 bases; bases outside gene matches: 4. The CDR3 region has the DNA TGTGCCAGCTCACCACCGAACAGGGGCTACCAAGAGACCCAGTACTTC. This translates into CASSPPNRGYQETQYF.

The chain joins TRBV5-1 to TRBJ2-5; 8 nucleotides line up with TRBD1. Germline assignment: CDR1 SGHRS and CDR2 YFSETQ. The CDR3 is 14 amino acids. The ends lost 0 bases at V and 5 bases at J; junction bases unmatched: 3. The CDR3 bases are TGCGCCAGCAGCTTGGCGGACAGGGTTGAGACCCAGTACTTC. Amino acid sequence: CASSLADRVETQYF.

This clone has only one observation. The chain is built from TRBV2 and TRBJ1-2; 7 bases fit TRBD1. The germline gives CDR1 SNHLY, CDR2 FYNNEI. V shed 5 bases, J shed 8 bases, and the junction held 14 bases outside the gene matches. The CDR3 has 15 amino acids. The CDR3 sequence is CASSYRQGSIGGYTF. The CDR3 DNA reads as TGTGCCAGCAGTTACCGACAGGGTAGTATCGGGGGCTACACCTTC.

This chain connects TRBV28 to TRBJ1-5; 7 bases are a match to TRBD1. The CDR3 totals 18 residues. V was pared by 7 bases and J by 1 base, with 16 bases of the junction left unmatched. Per the germline V gene, CDR1 is MDHEN and CDR2 is SYDVKM. CDR3 protein: CASTFLQGTKGSNQPQHF. The CDR3 region has the DNA TGTGCCAGCACCTTCTTACAGGGGACAAAAGGGAGCAATCAGCCCCAGCATTTT.

The chain recombines TRBV11-2 with TRBJ2-7, with 9 bases fitting TRBD2. The CDR3 extends over 16 amino acids. CDR1 and CDR2 from the germline V gene are SGHAT and FQNNGV. The J segment lost 3 bases and the V segment lost 5 bases, leaving 11 bases of the junction unmatched. The CDR3 here is CASSRSLLAGIYEQYF. The CDR3, as DNA: TGTGCCAGCAGCCGCAGCCTACTAGCGGGTATCTACGAGCAGTACTTC.

V is TRBV19 and J is TRBJ2-1; the D gene is possibly TRBD1 (6 bases). Looked up from germline, CDR1 is LNHDA and CDR2 is SQIVND (reference sequence). The CDR3 has 14 amino acids. The V end was cut by 5 bases, the J end by 4 bases, with 12 bases between. CDR3 sequence reads: CASSLPQGYNEQFF. The CDR3 nucleotides are TGTGCCAGTAGTCTTCCCCAGGGGTACAATGAGCAGTTCTTC.